A single T cell receptor (beta chain) is shown here with its context. TCRdb reanalysed the RT-PCR reads using MiXCR and keeps one entry per CDR3 protein. This sample carries hundreds of thousands of distinct CDR3 sequences, approximately 15% of them seen once, and the ten largest clones take roughly 3.9%. Germline CDR1 reads SGHTA; CDR2 reads FQGTGA. This CDR3 spans 13 amino acids. V was cut by 3 bases and J by 3 bases, with 8 bases left in between. The sequence was collected from a female donor in good health, serving as a healthy control. Sequencing was done on a sample of memory CD4+ T cells from blood. This rearrangement joins TRBV7-3 to TRBJ1-1, with D hard to call. The CDR3 nucleotides read TGTGCCAGCAGCTTTCAGGAGTACACTGAAGCTTTCTTT. It translates to CASSFQEYTEAFF.